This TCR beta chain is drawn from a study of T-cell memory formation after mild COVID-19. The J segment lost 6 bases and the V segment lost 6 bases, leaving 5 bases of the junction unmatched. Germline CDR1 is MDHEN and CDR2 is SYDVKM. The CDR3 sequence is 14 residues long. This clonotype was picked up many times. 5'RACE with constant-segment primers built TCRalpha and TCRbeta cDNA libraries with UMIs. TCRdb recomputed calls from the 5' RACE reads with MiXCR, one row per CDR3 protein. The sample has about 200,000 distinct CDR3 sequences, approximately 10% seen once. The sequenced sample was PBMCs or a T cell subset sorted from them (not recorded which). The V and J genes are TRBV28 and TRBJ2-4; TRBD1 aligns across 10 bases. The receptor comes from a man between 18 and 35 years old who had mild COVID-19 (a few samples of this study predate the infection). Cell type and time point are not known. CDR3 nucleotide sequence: TGTGCCAGCAGACCGGGACAGGGGAGAAACATTCAGTACTTC. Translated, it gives CASRPGQGRNIQYF.